This T cell receptor (beta chain) was recovered during a study of identical twins. Trimming cost V 2 bases and J 5 bases, with 12 bases left between them. Germline assignment: CDR1 ENHRY and CDR2 SYGVKD. This CDR3 has 14 amino acids. Via MiXCR, TCRdb re-called the 5' RACE reads, giving one row per CDR3 protein. The data contain over 500,000 distinct CDR3 sequences, approximately 22% of them seen just once; the ten biggest clones take up about 0.93%. This clonotype has a handful of counts. These same data were also listed under a study on T cells expressing NK-cell markers.

The chain uses TRBV10-3 and TRBJ2-5; the D call may be TRBD1 or TRBD2 (5 bases each). Source material: CD4+ T cells sorted from blood. The source of this sequence is a woman aged 18-35 years in good health. The CDR3 protein is CAISEGTGIETQYF. The CDR3 region has the DNA TGTGCCATCAGTGAGGGGACGGGGATCGAGACCCAGTACTTC.